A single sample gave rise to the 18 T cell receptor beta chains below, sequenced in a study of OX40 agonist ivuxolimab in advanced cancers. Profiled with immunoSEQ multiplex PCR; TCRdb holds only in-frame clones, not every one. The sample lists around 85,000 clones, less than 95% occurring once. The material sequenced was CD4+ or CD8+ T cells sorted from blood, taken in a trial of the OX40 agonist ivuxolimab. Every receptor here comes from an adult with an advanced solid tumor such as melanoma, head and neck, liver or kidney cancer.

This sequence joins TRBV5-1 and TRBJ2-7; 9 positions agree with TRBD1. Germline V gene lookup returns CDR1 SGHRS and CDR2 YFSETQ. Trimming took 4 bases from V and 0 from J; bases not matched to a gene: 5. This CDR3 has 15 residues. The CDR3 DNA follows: TGCGCCAGCAGCCCAGGGACAGGGCCCTCCTACGAGCAGTACTTC. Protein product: CASSPGTGPSYEQYF.

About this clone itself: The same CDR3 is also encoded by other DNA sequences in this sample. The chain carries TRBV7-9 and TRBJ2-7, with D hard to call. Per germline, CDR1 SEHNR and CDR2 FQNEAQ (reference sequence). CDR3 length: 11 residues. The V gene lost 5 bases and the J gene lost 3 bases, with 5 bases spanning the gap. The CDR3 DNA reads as TGTGCCAGCAGCCTTTACTACGAGCAGTACTTC. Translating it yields CASSLYYEQYF.

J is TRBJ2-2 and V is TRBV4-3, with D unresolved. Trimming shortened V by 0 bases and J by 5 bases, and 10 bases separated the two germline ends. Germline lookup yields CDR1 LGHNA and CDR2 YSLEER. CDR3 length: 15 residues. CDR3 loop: CASSQEGSETGELFF. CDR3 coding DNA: TGCGCCAGCAGCCAAGAAGGTAGTGAAACCGGGGAGCTGTTTTTT.

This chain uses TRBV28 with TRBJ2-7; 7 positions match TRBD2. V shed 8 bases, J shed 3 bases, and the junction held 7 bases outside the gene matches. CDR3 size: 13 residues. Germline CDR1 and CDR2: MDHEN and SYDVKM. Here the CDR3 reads CASRGGGFYEQYF. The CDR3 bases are TGTGCCAGCCGTGGCGGGGGATTCTACGAGCAGTACTTC.

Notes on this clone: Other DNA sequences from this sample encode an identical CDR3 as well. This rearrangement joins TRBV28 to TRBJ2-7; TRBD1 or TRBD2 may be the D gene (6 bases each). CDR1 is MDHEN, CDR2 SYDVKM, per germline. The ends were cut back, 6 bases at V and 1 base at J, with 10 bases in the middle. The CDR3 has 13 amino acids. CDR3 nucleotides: TGTGCCAGCAGCCTAGGGGGGTCCTACGAGCAGTACTTC. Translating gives CASSLGGSYEQYF.

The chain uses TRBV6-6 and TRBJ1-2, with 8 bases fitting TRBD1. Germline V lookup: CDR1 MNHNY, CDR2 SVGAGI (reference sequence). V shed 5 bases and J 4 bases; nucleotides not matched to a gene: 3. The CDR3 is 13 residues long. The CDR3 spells CASSPGTGYGYTF. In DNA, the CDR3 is TGTGCCAGCAGTCCCGGGACAGGCTATGGCTACACCTTC.

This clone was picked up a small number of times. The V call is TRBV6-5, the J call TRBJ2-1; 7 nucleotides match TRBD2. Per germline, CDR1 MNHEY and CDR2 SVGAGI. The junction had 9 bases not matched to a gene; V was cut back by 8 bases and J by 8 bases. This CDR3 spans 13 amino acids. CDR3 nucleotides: TGTGCCAGCGGACTAGGCAATAACGATGAGCAGTTCTTC. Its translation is CASGLGNNDEQFF.

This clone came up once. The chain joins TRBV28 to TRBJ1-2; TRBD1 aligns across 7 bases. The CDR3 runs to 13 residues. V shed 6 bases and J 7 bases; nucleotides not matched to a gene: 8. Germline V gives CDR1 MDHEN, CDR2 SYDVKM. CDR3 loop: CASSSQGSGGYTF. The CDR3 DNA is TGTGCCAGCAGCTCACAGGGGTCGGGTGGCTACACCTTC.

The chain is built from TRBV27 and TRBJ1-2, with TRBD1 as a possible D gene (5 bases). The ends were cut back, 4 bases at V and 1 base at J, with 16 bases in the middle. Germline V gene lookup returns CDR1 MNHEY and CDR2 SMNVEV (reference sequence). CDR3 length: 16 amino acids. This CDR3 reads CASSSSEQEFNYGYTF. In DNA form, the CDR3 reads TGTGCCAGCAGTTCATCGGAACAGGAATTTAACTATGGCTACACCTTC.

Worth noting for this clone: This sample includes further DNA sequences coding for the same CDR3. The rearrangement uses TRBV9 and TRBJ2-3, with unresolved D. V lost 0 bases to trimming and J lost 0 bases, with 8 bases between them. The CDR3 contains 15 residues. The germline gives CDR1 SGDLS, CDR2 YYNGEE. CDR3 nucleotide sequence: TGTGCCAGCAGCGTAGAAGGGTTGAGCACAGATACGCAGTATTTT. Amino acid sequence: CASSVEGLSTDTQYF.

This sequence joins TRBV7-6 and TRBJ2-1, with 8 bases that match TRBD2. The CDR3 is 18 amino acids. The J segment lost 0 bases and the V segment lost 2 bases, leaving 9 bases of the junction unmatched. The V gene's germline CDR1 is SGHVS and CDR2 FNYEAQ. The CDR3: CASSLLIPGLGSYNEQFF. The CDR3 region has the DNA TGTGCCAGCAGCTTATTGATTCCGGGACTAGGCTCCTACAATGAGCAGTTCTTC.

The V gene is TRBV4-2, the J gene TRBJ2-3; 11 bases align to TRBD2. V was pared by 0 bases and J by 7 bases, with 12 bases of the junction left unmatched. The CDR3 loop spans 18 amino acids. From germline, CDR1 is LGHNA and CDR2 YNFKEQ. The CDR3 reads CASSQDHPAVAGGNTQYF. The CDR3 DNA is TGTGCCAGCAGCCAAGACCACCCAGCGGTAGCGGGGGGGAATACGCAGTATTTT.

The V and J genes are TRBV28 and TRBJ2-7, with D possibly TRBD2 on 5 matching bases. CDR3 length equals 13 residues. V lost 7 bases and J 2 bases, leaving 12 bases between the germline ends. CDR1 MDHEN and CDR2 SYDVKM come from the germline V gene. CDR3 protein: CASTTGLTYEQYF. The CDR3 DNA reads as TGTGCCAGCACTACGGGGTTAACCTACGAGCAGTACTTC.

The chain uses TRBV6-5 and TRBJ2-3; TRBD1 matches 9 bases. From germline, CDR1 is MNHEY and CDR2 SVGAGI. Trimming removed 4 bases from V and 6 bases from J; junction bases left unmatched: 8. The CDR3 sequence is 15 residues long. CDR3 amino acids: CASSLVQGAHDTQYF. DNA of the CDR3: TGTGCCAGCAGTTTAGTACAGGGGGCGCATGATACGCAGTATTTT.

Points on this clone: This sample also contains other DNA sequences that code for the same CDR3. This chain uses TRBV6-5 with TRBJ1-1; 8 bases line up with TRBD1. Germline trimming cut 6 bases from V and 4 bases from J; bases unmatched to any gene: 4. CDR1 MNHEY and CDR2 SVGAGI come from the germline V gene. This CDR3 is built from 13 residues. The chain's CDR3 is CASSRTGGTEAFF. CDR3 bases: TGTGCCAGCAGCAGAACAGGGGGCACTGAAGCTTTCTTT.

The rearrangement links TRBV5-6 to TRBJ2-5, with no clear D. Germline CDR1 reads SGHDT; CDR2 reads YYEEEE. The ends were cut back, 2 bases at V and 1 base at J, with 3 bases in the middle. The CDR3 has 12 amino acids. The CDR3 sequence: CASSLFQETQYF. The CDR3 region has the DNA TGTGCCAGCAGCTTATTCCAAGAGACCCAGTACTTC.

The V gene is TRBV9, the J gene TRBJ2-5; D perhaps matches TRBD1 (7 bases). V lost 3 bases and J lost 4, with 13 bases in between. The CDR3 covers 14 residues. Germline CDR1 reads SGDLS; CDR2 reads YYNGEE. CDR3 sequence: CASSAPGGGETQYF. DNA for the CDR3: TGTGCCAGCAGCGCCCCAGGGGGAGGAGAGACCCAGTACTTC.

The CDR3 sequence is CASGSRTSGTDEQFF. As DNA, the CDR3 is TGTGCTAGTGGTTCCCGGACTAGCGGGACGGATGAGCAGTTCTTC. The rearrangement uses TRBV12-5 and TRBJ2-1, with TRBD2 matching 12 bases. Germline V lookup: CDR1 LGHNT, CDR2 FRNRAP. V gave up 4 bases and J gave up 8 bases; unmatched junction bases: 6. This CDR3 is 15 amino acids long.